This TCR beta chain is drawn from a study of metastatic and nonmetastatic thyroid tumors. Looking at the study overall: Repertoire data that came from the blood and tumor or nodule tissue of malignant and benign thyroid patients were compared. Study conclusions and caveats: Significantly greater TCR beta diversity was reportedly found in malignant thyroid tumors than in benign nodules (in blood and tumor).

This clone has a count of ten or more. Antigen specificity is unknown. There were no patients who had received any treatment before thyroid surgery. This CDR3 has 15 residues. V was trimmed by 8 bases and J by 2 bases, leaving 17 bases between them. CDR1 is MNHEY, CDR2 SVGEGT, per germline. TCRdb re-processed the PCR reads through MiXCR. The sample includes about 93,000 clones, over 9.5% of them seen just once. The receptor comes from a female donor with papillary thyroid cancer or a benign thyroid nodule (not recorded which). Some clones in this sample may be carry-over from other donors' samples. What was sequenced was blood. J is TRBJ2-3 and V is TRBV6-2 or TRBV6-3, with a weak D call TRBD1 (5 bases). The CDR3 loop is CASLRGSGSTDTQYF. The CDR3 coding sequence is TGTGCCAGCCTTAGGGGATCAGGATCCACAGATACGCAGTATTTT.